The next 18 T cell receptor beta chains were all read from a single sample in a study of cytomegalovirus exposure and HLA in healthy donors. Clones were sequenced by immunoSEQ multiplex PCR, and TCRdb holds only the in-frame ones, with some missing. The data contain 100,000 to 150,000 clones, roughly 90% of them singletons. Sequencing was done on a sample of PBMCs. Source of these receptors: a woman aged 18-29 years in good health and CMV-seronegative.

The chain is built from TRBV7-3 and TRBJ2-1; 11 bases line up with TRBD2. J lost 7 bases, V lost 5 bases, and 7 bases had no gene match. Germline CDR1 and CDR2: SGHTA and FQGTGA. The CDR3 has 15 residues. CDR3 region: CASSLTSGASNEQFF. The CDR3 DNA sequence: TGTGCCAGCAGCCTGACTAGCGGGGCCTCAAATGAGCAGTTCTTC.

The sample holds one count of this clone. The rearrangement joins TRBV5-4 to TRBJ2-2; 8 bases fit TRBD1. Trimming cost V 8 bases and J 6 bases; bases outside gene matches: 6. CDR3 length: 13 amino acids. Germline V gives CDR1 SGHNT, CDR2 YYREEE (reference sequence). CDR3 loop: CASQGAPPGELFF. The CDR3, as DNA: TGTGCCAGTCAGGGGGCCCCCCCCGGGGAGCTGTTTTTT.

V is TRBV11-2 and J is TRBJ2-3, with a tentative D call TRBD2 (6 bases). The germline V gene encodes CDR1 SGHAT and CDR2 FQNNGV. This CDR3 has 16 residues. V was shortened by 4 bases and J by 1 base, with 15 bases between the two germline ends. The CDR3 coding sequence is TGTGCCAGCAGCTCGGGACCGGGACTGGGCACAGATACGCAGTATTTT. Translating gives CASSSGPGLGTDTQYF.

The chain uses TRBV2 and TRBJ2-1; tentative D call: TRBD2 (6 bases). Per germline, CDR1 SNHLY and CDR2 FYNNEI. The CDR3 totals 15 residues. V was cut by 5 bases and J by 8 bases, with 19 bases left in between. CDR3 loop: CASSSGLHPGDEQFF. CDR3 bases: TGTGCCAGCAGTTCGGGACTCCACCCGGGGGATGAGCAGTTCTTC.

This rearrangement joins TRBV5-1 to TRBJ1-5; TRBD1 might be the D (6 bases). Per the germline V gene, CDR1 is SGHRS and CDR2 is YFSETQ. V dropped 4 bases and J dropped 2 bases, with 22 bases sitting between them. CDR3 length: 18 amino acids. CDR3 in DNA: TGCGCCAGCAGCCCGTCCCCGGGGGGCGCTGGGGGCAATCAGCCCCAGCATTTT. Its protein is CASSPSPGGAGGNQPQHF.

J is TRBJ1-2 and V is TRBV21-1; whether TRBD1, the table's D call, matches the DNA was not checked. TRBV21-1 is shown as a pseudogene. This CDR3 spans 19 amino acids. CDR3 coding DNA: TGTGCCAGCAGCAACAGGGGACCCCCCGGGACAAAAGGTGTTCATGGCTACACCTTC. Translating it yields CASSNRGPPGTKGVHGYTF.

The CDR3 region has the DNA TGTGCCAGCAGCTTAGGGCCGGGACTGGCTAACAATGAGCAGTTCTTC. Its protein product is CASSLGPGLANNEQFF. The genes are TRBV7-2 and TRBJ2-1; a possible D gene is TRBD2 (6 bases). The CDR3 spans 16 residues. The V end was cut by 1 base, the J end by 5 bases, with 15 bases between. Germline CDR1 and CDR2: SGHTA and FQGNSA.

The chain links TRBV19 to TRBJ2-7; a possible D gene is TRBD2 (7 bases). The germline V and J ends were trimmed by 0 bases and 3 bases, with 12 bases remaining between them. CDR1 is LNHDA, CDR2 SQIVND, per germline (reference sequence). The CDR3 extends over 15 amino acids. This CDR3 is CASSIEGEGVYEQYF. The CDR3 DNA reads TGTGCCAGTAGTATAGAAGGGGAGGGGGTCTACGAGCAGTACTTC. Together with reference TRBV19 and TRBJ2-7, the CDR3 gives the full variable domain: DGGITQSPKYLFRKEGQNVTLSCEQNLNHDAMYWYRQDPGQGLRLIYYSQIVNDFQKGDIAEGYSVSREKKESFPLTVTSAQKNPTAFYLCASSIEGEGVYEQYFGPGTRLTVT.

The table lists this clone with a few counts. This CDR3 reads CASSGGLAGETQYF. CDR3 coding DNA: TGTGCCAGCAGCGGAGGACTAGCTGGGGAGACCCAGTACTTC. The V gene is TRBV9, the J gene TRBJ2-5, with TRBD2 identical over 8 bases. V lost 3 bases, J lost 5 bases, and 6 bases stayed unmatched. This CDR3 comprises 14 residues. Per the germline V gene, CDR1 is SGDLS and CDR2 is YYNGEE.

This clone was observed a single time. V is TRBV13 and J is TRBJ2-7; D gene ambiguous. Trimming removed 0 bases at V and 0 bases at J, with 15 bases between. Per the germline V gene, CDR1 is PRHDT and CDR2 is FYEKMQ (reference sequence). CDR3 length: 17 residues. CDR3 nucleotide sequence: TGTGCCAGCAGCTTAGGACAGATATCTCAGAGCTCCTACGAGCAGTACTTC. It is translated as CASSLGQISQSSYEQYF.

This chain connects TRBV18 to TRBJ2-7, with 8 bases that match TRBD2. The CDR3 is made up of 16 amino acids. Germline CDR1 and CDR2: KGHSH and LQKENI. V lost 4 bases and J lost 0; bases outside the gene matches: 8. CDR3 coding DNA: TGTGCCAGCTCACAGGCCACTAGCGGAATCTCCTACGAGCAGTACTTC. Protein sequence: CASSQATSGISYEQYF.

The chain uses TRBV15 and TRBJ1-5; D is perhaps TRBD1 (5 bases). V lost 0 bases and J lost 9, with 15 bases in between. Per the germline V gene, CDR1 is LNHNV and CDR2 is YYDKDF (reference sequence). The CDR3 has 15 residues. The chain's CDR3 is CATSRDASGRGPQHF. Written as DNA, the CDR3 is TGTGCCACCAGCAGAGATGCATCCGGGAGGGGGCCCCAGCATTTT.

The gene calls are TRBV6-5 and TRBJ2-7, with D possibly being TRBD2 (6 bases). Germline loops: CDR1 MNHEY, CDR2 SVGAGI. The length of the CDR3 is 14 residues. Trimming took 5 bases from V and 4 from J, leaving 15 bases between them. CDR3 sequence (DNA): TGTGCCAGCAGTCCCGGGACTGGGAGGTACGAGCAGTACTTC. Translated, it gives CASSPGTGRYEQYF.

The chain employs TRBV27 and TRBJ2-7; 7 bases map to TRBD2. Germline CDR1 MNHEY, CDR2 SMNVEV (reference sequence). CDR3 length: 15 amino acids. Trimming cost V 7 bases and J 1 base; bases outside gene matches: 10. CDR3 region: CASISGGSGSYEQYF. As DNA, the CDR3 is TGTGCCAGCATTTCTGGCGGGAGTGGGTCCTACGAGCAGTACTTC.

V gene TRBV28 combines with J gene TRBJ1-2; possibly TRBD1 for D (5 bases). There are 13 residues in the CDR3. The ends were cut back, 7 bases at V and 3 bases at J, with 12 bases in the middle. Looked up from germline, CDR1 is MDHEN and CDR2 is SYDVKM. The CDR3 loop is CASKSPGYYGYTF. The CDR3, as DNA: TGTGCCAGCAAATCCCCAGGGTACTATGGCTACACCTTC.

The CDR3 sequence: CASSQGQGNTEAFF. The CDR3 coding sequence is TGTGCCAGCAGCCAAGGACAGGGGAACACTGAAGCTTTCTTT. V gene TRBV7-6 combines with J gene TRBJ1-1, with TRBD1 identical over 8 bases. Germline V CDR1 and CDR2: SGHVS, FNYEAQ. There are 14 residues in the CDR3. The ends lost 5 bases at V and 1 base at J; junction bases unmatched: 3. Supplemented by reference TRBV7-6 and TRBJ1-1, the full variable domain reads GAGVSQSPRYKVTKRGQDVALRCDPISGHVSLYWYRQALGQGPEFLTYFNYEAQQDKSGLPNDRFSAERPEGSISTLTIQRTEQRDSAMYRCASSQGQGNTEAFFGQGTRLTVV.

V is TRBV5-1 and J is TRBJ1-2; 10 nucleotides align to TRBD1. Trimming took 3 bases from V and 2 from J; bases not matched to a gene: 1. Per the germline V gene, CDR1 is SGHRS and CDR2 is YFSETQ. This CDR3 is 14 amino acids long. The CDR3 loop is CASSSTGGNYGYTF. CDR3 coding DNA: TGCGCCAGCAGCTCGACAGGGGGCAACTATGGCTACACCTTC.

This clone was recorded once. The V gene is TRBV7-9, the J gene TRBJ1-2, with 7 positions matching TRBD1. V was pared by 1 base and J by 0 bases, with 11 bases of the junction left unmatched. CDR3 length: 18 amino acids. Germline V lookup: CDR1 SEHNR, CDR2 FQNEAQ (reference sequence). DNA of the CDR3: TGTGCCAGCAGCTTAGGCCTCTTCCGGACAGGCCCTAACTATGGCTACACCTTC. This translates into CASSLGLFRTGPNYGYTF.